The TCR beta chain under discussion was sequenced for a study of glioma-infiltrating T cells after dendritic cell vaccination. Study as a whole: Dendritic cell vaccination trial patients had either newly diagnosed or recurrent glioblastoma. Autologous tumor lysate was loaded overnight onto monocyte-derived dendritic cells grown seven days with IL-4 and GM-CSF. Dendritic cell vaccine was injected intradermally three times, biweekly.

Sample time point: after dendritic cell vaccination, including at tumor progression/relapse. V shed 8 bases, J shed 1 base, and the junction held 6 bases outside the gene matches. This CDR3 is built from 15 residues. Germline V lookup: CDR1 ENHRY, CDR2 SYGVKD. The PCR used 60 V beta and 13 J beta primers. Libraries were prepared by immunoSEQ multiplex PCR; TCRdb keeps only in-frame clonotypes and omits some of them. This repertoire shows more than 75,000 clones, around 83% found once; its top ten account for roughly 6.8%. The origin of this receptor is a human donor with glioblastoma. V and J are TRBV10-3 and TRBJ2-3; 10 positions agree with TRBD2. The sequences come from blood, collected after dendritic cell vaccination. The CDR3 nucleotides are TGTGCCATCCAATTCACTAGCGGGGGCACAGATACGCAGTATTTT. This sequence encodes CAIQFTSGGTDTQYF.